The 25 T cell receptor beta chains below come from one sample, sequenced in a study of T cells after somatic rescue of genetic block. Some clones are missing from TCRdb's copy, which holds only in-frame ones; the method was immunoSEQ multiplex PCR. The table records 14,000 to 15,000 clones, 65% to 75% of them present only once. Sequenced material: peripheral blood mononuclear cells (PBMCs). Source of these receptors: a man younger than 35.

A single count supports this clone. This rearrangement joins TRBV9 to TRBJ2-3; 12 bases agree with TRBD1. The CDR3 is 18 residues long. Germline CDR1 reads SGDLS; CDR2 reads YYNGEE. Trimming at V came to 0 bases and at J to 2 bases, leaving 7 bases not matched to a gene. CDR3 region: CASSVDSPGQGATDTQYF. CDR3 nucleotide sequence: TGTGCCAGCAGCGTAGACTCACCGGGACAGGGGGCCACAGATACGCAGTATTTT.

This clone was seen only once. The CDR3 DNA sequence: TGCGCCAGCAGCTTGTTCGAGGCGGGAGGTGTCCATGAGCAGTTCTTC. Translating gives CASSLFEAGGVHEQFF. The chain recombines TRBV5-1 with TRBJ2-1; 8 nucleotides align to TRBD2. With 1 base clipped from V and 8 bases from J, the junction kept 11 bases outside the gene matches. The CDR3 extends over 16 amino acids. The germline CDR1 and CDR2 sequences are SGHRS and YFSETQ.

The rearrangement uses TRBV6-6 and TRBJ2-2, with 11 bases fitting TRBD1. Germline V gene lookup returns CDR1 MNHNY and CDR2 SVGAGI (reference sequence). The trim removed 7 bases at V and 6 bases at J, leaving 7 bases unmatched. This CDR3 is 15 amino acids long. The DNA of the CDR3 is TGTGCCAGCACCCGGGGACAGGGGGTCTCCGGGGAGCTGTTTTTT. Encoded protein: CASTRGQGVSGELFF.

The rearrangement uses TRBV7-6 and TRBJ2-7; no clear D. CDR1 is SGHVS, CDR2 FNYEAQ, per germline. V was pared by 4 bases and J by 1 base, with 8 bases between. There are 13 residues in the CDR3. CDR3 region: CASSSGSSYEQYF. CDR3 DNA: TGTGCCAGCAGCTCCGGGTCTTCCTACGAGCAGTACTTC.

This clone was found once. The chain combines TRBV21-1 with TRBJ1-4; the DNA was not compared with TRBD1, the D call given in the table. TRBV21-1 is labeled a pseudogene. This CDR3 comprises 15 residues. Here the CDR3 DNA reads TGTGCCAGCAGCAAAGGGGGACAGGTAAATGAAAAACTGTTTTTT. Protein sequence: CASSKGGQVNEKLFF.

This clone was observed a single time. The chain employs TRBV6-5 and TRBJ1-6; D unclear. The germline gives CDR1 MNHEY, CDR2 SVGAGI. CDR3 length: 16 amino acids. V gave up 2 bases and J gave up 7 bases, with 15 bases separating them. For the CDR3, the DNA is TGTGCCAGCAGTTACGGTAGAAGACCACCGAATTCACCCCTCCACTTT. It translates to CASSYGRRPPNSPLHF.

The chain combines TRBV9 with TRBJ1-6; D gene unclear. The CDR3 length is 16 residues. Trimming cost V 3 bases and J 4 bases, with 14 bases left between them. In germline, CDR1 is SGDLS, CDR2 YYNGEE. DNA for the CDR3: TGTGCCAGCAGCGCTGACTTTGAAGGGTATAATTCACCCCTCCACTTT. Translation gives CASSADFEGYNSPLHF.

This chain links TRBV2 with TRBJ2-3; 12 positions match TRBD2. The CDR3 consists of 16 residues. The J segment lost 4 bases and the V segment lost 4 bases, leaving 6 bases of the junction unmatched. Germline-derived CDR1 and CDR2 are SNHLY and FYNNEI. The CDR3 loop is CASSAGLAGGSDTQYF. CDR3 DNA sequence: TGTGCCAGCAGTGCCGGGCTAGCGGGAGGGTCAGATACGCAGTATTTT.

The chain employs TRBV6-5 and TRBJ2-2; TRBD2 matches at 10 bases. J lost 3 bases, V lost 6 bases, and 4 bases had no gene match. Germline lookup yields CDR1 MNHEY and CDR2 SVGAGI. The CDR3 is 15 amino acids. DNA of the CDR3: TGTGCCAGCAGACTCCTAGCGGGGGACACCGGGGAGCTGTTTTTT. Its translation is CASRLLAGDTGELFF.

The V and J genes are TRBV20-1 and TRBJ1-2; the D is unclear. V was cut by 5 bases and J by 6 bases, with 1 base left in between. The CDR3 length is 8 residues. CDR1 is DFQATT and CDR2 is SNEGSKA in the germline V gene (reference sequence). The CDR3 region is CSADGYTF. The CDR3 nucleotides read TGCAGTGCTGATGGCTACACCTTC.

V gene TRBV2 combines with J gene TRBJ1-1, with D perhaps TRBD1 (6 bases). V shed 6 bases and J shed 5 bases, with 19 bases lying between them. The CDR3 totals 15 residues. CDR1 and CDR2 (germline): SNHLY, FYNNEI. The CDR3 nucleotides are TGTGCCAGCAGGGAGGAGGGACACCGGAGTACTGAAGCTTTCTTT. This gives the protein CASREEGHRSTEAFF.

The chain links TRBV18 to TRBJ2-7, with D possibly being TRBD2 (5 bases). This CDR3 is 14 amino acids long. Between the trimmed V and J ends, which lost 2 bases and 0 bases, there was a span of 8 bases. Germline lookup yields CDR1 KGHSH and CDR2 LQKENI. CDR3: CASSPSGLSYEQYF. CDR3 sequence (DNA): TGTGCCAGCTCACCATCCGGACTCTCCTACGAGCAGTACTTC.

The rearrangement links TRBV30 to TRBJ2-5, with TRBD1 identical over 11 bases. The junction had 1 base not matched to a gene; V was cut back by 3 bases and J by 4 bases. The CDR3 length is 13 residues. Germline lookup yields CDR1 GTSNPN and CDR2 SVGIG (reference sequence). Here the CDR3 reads CAWRGTGGETQYF. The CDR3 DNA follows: TGTGCCTGGAGAGGGACAGGGGGAGAGACCCAGTACTTC.

DNA for the CDR3: TGCAGCGTTGGGCGGCACAATGGCTACGAGCAGTACTTC. Its protein product is CSVGRHNGYEQYF. The rearrangement uses TRBV29-1 and TRBJ2-7; no clear D. From germline, CDR1 is SQVTM and CDR2 ANQGSEA. The CDR3 length is 13 residues. V shed 4 bases and J shed 3 bases, with 13 bases lying between them.

CDR3 residues: CASSLGVGGLYEQYF. CDR3 sequence (DNA): TGTGCCAGCAGCTTAGGGGTCGGAGGGCTTTACGAGCAGTACTTC. V gene TRBV11-2 combines with J gene TRBJ2-7, with a possible D match to TRBD2 (6 bases). CDR3 size: 15 residues. Between the trimmed V and J ends, which lost 1 base and 4 bases, there was a span of 14 bases. The V gene's germline CDR1 is SGHAT and CDR2 FQNNGV.

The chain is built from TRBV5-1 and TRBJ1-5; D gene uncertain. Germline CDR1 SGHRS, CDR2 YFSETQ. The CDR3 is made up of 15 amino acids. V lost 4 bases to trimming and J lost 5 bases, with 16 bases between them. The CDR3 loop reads CASSPGPGRYQPQHF. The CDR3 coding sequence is TGCGCCAGCAGCCCGGGTCCGGGGAGGTATCAGCCCCAGCATTTT.

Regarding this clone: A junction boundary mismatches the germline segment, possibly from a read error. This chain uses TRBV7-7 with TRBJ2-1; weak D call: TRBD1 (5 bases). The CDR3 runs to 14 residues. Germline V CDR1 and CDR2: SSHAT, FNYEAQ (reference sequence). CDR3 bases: TGTGCTAGCAGCTTAGGGGTGAGCAGGCCTGAGCAGTTCTTC. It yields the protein CASSLGVSRPEQFF.

DNA for the CDR3: TGTGCCAGCAGCTTAGGTCCGGGACTTCTCGTGAGGTATTTT. This gives the protein CASSLGPGLLVRYF. The J gene is TRBJ2-3, the V gene TRBV11-2, with a weak D call TRBD2 (6 bases). The CDR3 loop spans 14 amino acids. V lost 1 base, J lost 14 bases, and 19 bases lay in between. Germline CDR1 reads SGHAT; CDR2 reads FQNNGV.

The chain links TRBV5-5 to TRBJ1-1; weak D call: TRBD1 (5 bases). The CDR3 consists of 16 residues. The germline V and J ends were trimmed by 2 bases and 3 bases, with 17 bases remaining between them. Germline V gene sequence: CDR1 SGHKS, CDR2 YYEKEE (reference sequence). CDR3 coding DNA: TGTGCCAGCAGCTTCTTAAGCCCAGGGACCGACACTGAAGCTTTCTTT. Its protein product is CASSFLSPGTDTEAFF.

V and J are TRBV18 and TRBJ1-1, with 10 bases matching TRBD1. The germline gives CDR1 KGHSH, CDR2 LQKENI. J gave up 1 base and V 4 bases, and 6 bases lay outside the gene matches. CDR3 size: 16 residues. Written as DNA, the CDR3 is TGTGCCAGCTCACTGGGGACAGGGGCGCCGAACACTGAAGCTTTCTTT. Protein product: CASSLGTGAPNTEAFF.

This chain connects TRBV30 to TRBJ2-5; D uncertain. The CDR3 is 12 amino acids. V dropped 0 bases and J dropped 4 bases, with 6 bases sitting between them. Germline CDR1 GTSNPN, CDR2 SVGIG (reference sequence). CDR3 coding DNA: TGTGCCTGGAGTGTACGTCGAGAGACCCAGTACTTC. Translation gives CAWSVRRETQYF.

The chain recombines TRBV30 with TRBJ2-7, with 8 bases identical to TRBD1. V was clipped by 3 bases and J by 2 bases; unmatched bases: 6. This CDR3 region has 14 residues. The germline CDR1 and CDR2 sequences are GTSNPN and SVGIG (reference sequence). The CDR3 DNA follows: TGTGCCTGGAGCCGGGCAGGGGGCCCCTACGAGCAGTACTTC. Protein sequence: CAWSRAGGPYEQYF. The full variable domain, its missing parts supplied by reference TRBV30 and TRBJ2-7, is SQTIHQWPATLVQPVGSPLSLECTVEGTSNPNLYWYRQAAGRGLQLLFYSVGIGQISSEVPQNLSASRPQDRQFILSSKKLLLSDSGFYLCAWSRAGGPYEQYFGPGTRLTVT.

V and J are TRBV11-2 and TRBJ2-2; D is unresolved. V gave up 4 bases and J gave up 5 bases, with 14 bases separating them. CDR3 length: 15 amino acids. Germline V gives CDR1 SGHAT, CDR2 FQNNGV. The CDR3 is CASSSGRQGTGELFF. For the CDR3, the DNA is TGTGCCAGCAGCTCGGGTCGGCAAGGGACCGGGGAGCTGTTTTTT.

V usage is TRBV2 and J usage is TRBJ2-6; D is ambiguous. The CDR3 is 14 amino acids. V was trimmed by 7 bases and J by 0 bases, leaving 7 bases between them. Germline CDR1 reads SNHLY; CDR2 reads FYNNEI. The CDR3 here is CASKPSSGANVLTF. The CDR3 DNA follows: TGTGCCAGCAAACCCTCCTCTGGGGCCAACGTCCTGACTTTC.

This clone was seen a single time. Here the CDR3 reads CASSLNGLADYNEQFF. The CDR3 DNA sequence: TGTGCCAGCAGCTTAAACGGACTAGCGGACTACAATGAGCAGTTCTTC. The genes are TRBV7-3 and TRBJ2-1; TRBD2 matches at 10 bases. CDR3 size: 16 residues. V trimming: 1 base; J trimming: 3 bases; junction bases outside the gene matches: 3. Germline V lookup: CDR1 SGHTA, CDR2 FQGTGA. The full variable domain, with the rest looked up from reference TRBV7-3 and TRBJ2-1, is GAGVSQTPSNKVTEKGKYVELRCDPISGHTALYWYRQSLGQGPEFLIYFQGTGAADDSGLPNDRFFAVRPEGSVSTLKIQRTERGDSAVYLCASSLNGLADYNEQFFGPGTRLTVL.